The rows below give T cell receptor beta chains drawn from one sample of a study of blood T cell repertoires in COVID-19. This table comes from immunoSEQ multiplex PCR, and its TCRdb copy is limited to in-frame clones, with some not included. The table lists fewer than 400,000 clones, around nine tenths of them singletons, with roughly 5% in the top ten. The source material was PBMCs or T cells enriched from blood (not recorded which). Source of these receptors: a man between 60 and 75 years old who had recovered from COVID-19. Both conserved end residues are part of each CDR3. A D gene is named only where the DNA matches it firmly. Rows give clone size only sometimes, using once, few, many, or a class for an expanded clone.

TRBV28	-	TRBJ2-7	many	CASSRTVYEQYF	TGTGCCAGCAGTCGGACAGTCTACGAGCAGTACTTC
TRBV7-2	TRBD2	TRBJ2-3	once	CASSQTSDHTDTQYF	TGTGCCAGCAGCCAGACTAGCGACCACACAGATACGCAGTATTTT
TRBV6-2/TRBV6-3	TRBD2	TRBJ2-7	-	CASSYPTSGTYEQYF	TGTGCCAGCAGTTACCCGACTAGCGGAACCTACGAGCAGTACTTC
TRBV18	TRBD1	TRBJ2-2	-	CASSPQGQGTGELFF	TGTGCCAGCTCACCCCAGGGACAGGGAACCGGGGAGCTGTTTTTT
TRBV5-1	TRBD1	TRBJ1-1	-	CASSAGQGDTEAFF	TGCGCCAGCAGCGCCGGACAGGGAGATACTGAAGCTTTCTTT
TRBV5-1	TRBD1	TRBJ1-4	-	CASRQGARLGTNEKLFF	TGCGCCAGCAGACAGGGGGCACGTTTAGGAACTAATGAAAAACTGTTTTTT
TRBV13	-	TRBJ2-2	-	CASSLLLGELFF	TGTGCCAGCAGCTTACTTCTAGGGGAGCTGTTTTTT
TRBV9	-	TRBJ2-2	once	CASSPPAAGELFF	TGTGCCAGCAGCCCACCCGCGGCCGGGGAGCTGTTTTTT
TRBV5-1	TRBD2	TRBJ2-3	-	CASSSATVASGSMTDTQYF	TGCGCCAGCAGCTCCGCAACAGTGGCTAGCGGGAGTATGACTGATACGCAGTATTTT
TRBV20-1	TRBD2	TRBJ2-5	-	CSASPSGRTGETQYF	TGCAGTGCTAGTCCTAGCGGGAGGACCGGGGAGACCCAGTACTTC
TRBV9	-	TRBJ2-2	-	CASSPRGGIQAGELFF	TGTGCCAGCAGCCCGAGAGGCGGCATACAAGCCGGGGAGCTGTTTTTT
TRBV18	TRBD1	TRBJ2-5	-	CASSPGQGIETQYF	TGTGCCAGCTCACCAGGACAGGGTATCGAGACCCAGTACTTC
TRBV7-9	TRBD1	TRBJ2-6	-	CASSLTGAGANVLTF	TGTGCCAGCAGCTTGACAGGGGCTGGGGCCAACGTCCTGACTTTC
TRBV18	-	TRBJ1-1	-	CASSPQRQNTEAFF	TGTGCCAGCTCACCCCAAAGACAGAACACTGAAGCTTTCTTT
TRBV27	-	TRBJ1-3	-	CASSPTQVSGNTIYF	TGTGCCAGCAGTCCGACACAGGTCTCTGGAAACACCATATATTTT
TRBV3-1/TRBV3-2	-	TRBJ2-3	once	CASSQLSDTQYF	TGTGCCAGCAGCCAACTTTCAGATACGCAGTATTTT
TRBV15	-	TRBJ2-5	-	CATSRDRQQETQYF	TGTGCCACCAGCAGAGACAGGCAGCAAGAGACCCAGTACTTC
TRBV19	TRBD1	TRBJ1-5	-	CASSTDRGYQPQHF	TGTGCCAGTAGTACGGACAGGGGCTACCAGCCCCAGCATTTT
TRBV6-5	TRBD2	TRBJ2-7	-	CASRASGRYEQYF	TGTGCCAGCAGAGCTAGCGGGAGGTACGAGCAGTACTTC
TRBV5-3	-	TRBJ2-2	-	CARSLMGGNTGELFF	TGTGCCAGAAGCTTGATGGGAGGGAACACCGGGGAGCTGTTTTTT
TRBV5-1	TRBD2	TRBJ2-5	-	CASSLVAGEETQYF	TGCGCCAGCAGCTTGGTTGCGGGAGAGGAGACCCAGTACTTC
TRBV5-6	TRBD2	TRBJ2-7	once	CASRYFLTSGIDYEQYF	TGTGCCAGCAGATACTTCCTGACTAGCGGGATCGACTACGAGCAGTACTTC
TRBV2	-	TRBJ1-6	-	CASRGTGGSPLHF	TGTGCCAGCAGAGGTACGGGAGGTTCACCCCTCCACTTT
TRBV7-9	-	TRBJ1-5	-	CASSPGGGQPQHF	TGTGCCAGCAGCCCGGGGGGGGGCCAGCCCCAGCATTTT
TRBV28	-	TRBJ2-2	-	CASSFGGTGELFF	TGTGCCAGCAGTTTCGGCGGGACCGGGGAGCTGTTTTTT
TRBV19	-	TRBJ1-2	-	CASSIKITRRDYGYTF	TGTGCCAGTAGTATAAAAATAACTCGTCGAGACTATGGCTACACCTTC
TRBV28	TRBD1	TRBJ2-7	-	CASRPPGTGVHEQYF	TGTGCCAGCAGGCCCCCCGGGACAGGGGTCCACGAGCAGTACTTC
TRBV9	TRBD1	TRBJ2-7	once	CASSSRDRGLEQYF	TGTGCCAGCAGCTCGCGGGACAGGGGGCTCGAGCAGTACTTC
TRBV25-1	-	TRBJ1-1	few	CASKDRTEAFF	TGTGCCAGCAAAGACAGGACTGAAGCTTTCTTT
TRBV2	TRBD1	TRBJ1-2	-	CASSADRGKGGYTF	TGTGCCAGCAGTGCCGACAGGGGAAAGGGTGGCTACACCTTC
TRBV6-5	-	TRBJ2-2	few	CASSYDSGTGELFF	TGTGCCAGCAGTTACGATTCCGGCACCGGGGAGCTGTTTTTT
TRBV7-9	TRBD1	TRBJ1-2	once	CASSPRTGFNYGYTF	TGTGCCAGCAGCCCAAGGACAGGGTTTAACTATGGCTACACCTTC